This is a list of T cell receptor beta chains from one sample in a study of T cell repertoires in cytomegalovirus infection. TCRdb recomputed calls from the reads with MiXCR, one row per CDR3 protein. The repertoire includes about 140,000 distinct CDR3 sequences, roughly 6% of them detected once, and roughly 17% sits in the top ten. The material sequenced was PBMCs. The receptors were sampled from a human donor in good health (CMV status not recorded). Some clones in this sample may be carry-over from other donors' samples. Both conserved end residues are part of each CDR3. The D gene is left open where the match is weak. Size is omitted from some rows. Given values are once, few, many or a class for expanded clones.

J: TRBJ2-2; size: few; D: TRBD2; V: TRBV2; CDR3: CASTWTSGGPGELFF; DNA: TGTGCCAGCACCTGGACTAGCGGTGGTCCCGGGGAGCTGTTTTTT
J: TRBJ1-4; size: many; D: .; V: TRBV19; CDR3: CARPAGTGFEKLFF; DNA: TGTGCCAGGCCGGCGGGGACGGGATTTGAAAAACTGTTTTTT
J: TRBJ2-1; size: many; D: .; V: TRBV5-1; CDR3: CASSLAGNNEQFF; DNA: TGCGCCAGCAGCTTGGCGGGTAACAATGAGCAGTTCTTC
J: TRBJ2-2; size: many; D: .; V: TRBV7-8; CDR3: CASSLEGRGPYTGELFF; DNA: TGTGCCAGCAGCTTAGAGGGGCGGGGGCCTTACACCGGGGAGCTGTTTTTT
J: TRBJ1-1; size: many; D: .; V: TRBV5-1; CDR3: CASSLAFGTHGDEAFF; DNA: TGCGCCAGCAGCTTGGCCTTCGGGACCCACGGAGATGAAGCTTTCTTT
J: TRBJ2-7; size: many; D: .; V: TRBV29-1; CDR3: CSVEQETPYEQYF; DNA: TGCAGCGTTGAACAGGAGACTCCCTACGAGCAGTACTTC
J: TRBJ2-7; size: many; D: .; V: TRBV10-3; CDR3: CAISDISYEQYF; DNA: TGTGCCATCAGTGACATATCCTACGAGCAGTACTTC
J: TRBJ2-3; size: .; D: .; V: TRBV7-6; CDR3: CASSPPVWGRKDTQYF; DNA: TGTGCCAGCAGCCCCCCGGTGTGGGGCCGAAAAGATACGCAGTATTTT
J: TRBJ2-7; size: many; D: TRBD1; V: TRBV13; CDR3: CASSPSDRGYEQYF; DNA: TGTGCCAGCAGCCCCTCCGACAGGGGTTACGAGCAGTACTTC
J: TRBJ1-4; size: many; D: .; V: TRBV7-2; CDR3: CASTTVRGEKLFF; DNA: TGTGCCAGCACAACGGTCCGCGGTGAAAAACTGTTTTTT
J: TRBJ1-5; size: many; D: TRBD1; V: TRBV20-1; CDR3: CSARDLAGGGQPQHF; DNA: TGCAGTGCTAGAGATCTGGCAGGGGGTGGGCAGCCCCAGCATTTT
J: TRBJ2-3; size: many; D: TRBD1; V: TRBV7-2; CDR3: CASSLSHTGVSTADTQYF; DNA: TGTGCCAGCAGCTTATCCCACACAGGGGTCTCCACGGCAGATACGCAGTATTTT
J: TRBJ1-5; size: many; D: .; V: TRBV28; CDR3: CASRSGDQPQHF; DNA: TGTGCCAGCAGAAGTGGGGATCAGCCCCAGCATTTT
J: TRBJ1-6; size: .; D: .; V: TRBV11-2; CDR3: CASSPPTRGESPLHF; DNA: TGTGCCAGCAGCCCACCGACCCGGGGAGAGTCACCCCTCCACTTT
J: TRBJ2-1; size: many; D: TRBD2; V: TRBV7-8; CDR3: CASSLSGASVNEQFF; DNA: TGTGCCAGCAGCTTAAGCGGGGCCTCCGTAAATGAGCAGTTCTTC
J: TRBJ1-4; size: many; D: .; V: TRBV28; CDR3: CASSLAGPNEKLFF; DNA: TGTGCCAGCAGTTTAGCGGGGCCGAATGAAAAACTGTTTTTT
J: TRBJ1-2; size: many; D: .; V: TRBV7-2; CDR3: CASSPRGESYYGYTF; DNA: TGTGCCAGCAGCCCTCGGGGGGAGAGTTACTATGGCTACACCTTC
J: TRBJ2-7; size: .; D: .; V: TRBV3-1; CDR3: CASSQSGTRPNEQYF; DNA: TGTGCCAGCAGCCAATCCGGGACGCGCCCTAACGAGCAGTACTTC
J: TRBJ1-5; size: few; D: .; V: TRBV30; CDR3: CAWSAEAQPQHF; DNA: TGTGCCTGGAGTGCAGAGGCTCAGCCCCAGCATTTT
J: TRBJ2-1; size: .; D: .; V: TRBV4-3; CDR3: CASSQATQDNEQFF; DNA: TGCGCCAGCAGCCAAGCTACCCAGGACAATGAGCAGTTCTTC
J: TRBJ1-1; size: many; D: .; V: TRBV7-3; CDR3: CASSLTLATEAFF; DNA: TGTGCCAGCAGCTTAACCCTTGCCACTGAAGCTTTCTTT
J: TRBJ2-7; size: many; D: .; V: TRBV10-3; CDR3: CAISEYRTPPYEQYF; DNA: TGTGCCATCAGTGAGTACAGGACCCCTCCCTACGAGCAGTACTTC
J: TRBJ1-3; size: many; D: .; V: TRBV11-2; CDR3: CASSLDRSSGNTIYF; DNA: TGTGCCAGCAGCTTAGACAGGAGCTCTGGAAACACCATATATTTT
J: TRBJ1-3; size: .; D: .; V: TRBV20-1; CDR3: CSASKSRSSGNTIYF; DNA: TGCAGTGCTAGCAAATCCCGTAGCTCTGGAAACACCATATATTTT
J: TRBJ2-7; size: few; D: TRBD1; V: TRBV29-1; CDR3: CSVRDRGGYEQYF; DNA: TGCAGCGTTAGGGACAGGGGTGGCTACGAGCAGTACTTC
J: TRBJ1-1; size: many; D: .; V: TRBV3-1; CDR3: CASSPGTFPHTEAFF; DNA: TGTGCCAGCAGCCCCGGGACTTTTCCCCACACTGAAGCTTTCTTT
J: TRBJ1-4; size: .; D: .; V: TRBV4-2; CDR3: CASSPESNEKLFF; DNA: TGTGCCAGCAGCCCTGAGAGTAATGAAAAACTGTTTTTT